One sample yielded the 22 T cell receptor beta chains listed below, sequenced in a study of T cells in Graves' hyperthyroidism and ophthalmopathy. Amplified TCR beta CDR3 regions derived from RNA transcripts. With the HTBI primer set, the TCR CDR3 went through a first round of RT-PCR. TCRdb reprocessed the multiplex PCR reads via MiXCR and lists one record per CDR3 protein. The sample holds 640,000 or so distinct CDR3 sequences, approximately 15% seen once. What was sequenced was blood. These receptors were obtained from a middle-aged woman with Graves' ophthalmopathy.

This clonotype was observed many times. The CDR3 sequence is CASLFRPGGNYGYTF. CDR3 DNA: TGTGCCAGTCTATTTCGTCCGGGGGGCAACTATGGCTACACCTTC. The rearrangement links TRBV19 to TRBJ1-2; a possible D gene is TRBD1 (6 bases). Germline loops: CDR1 LNHDA, CDR2 SQIVND (reference sequence). The CDR3 loop spans 15 amino acids. V was trimmed by 8 bases and J by 2 bases, leaving 18 bases between them.

The gene calls are TRBV20-1 and TRBJ2-5; 11 bases align to TRBD2. The CDR3 length is 15 residues. In germline, CDR1 is DFQATT, CDR2 SNEGSKA (reference sequence). Trimming cost V 3 bases and J 3 bases; bases outside gene matches: 6. The CDR3 region has the DNA TGCAGTGCTAGTGGACCGGGACTAGCGGAAGAGACCCAGTACTTC. It translates to CSASGPGLAEETQYF.

There are a few counts of this clonotype. J is TRBJ1-1 and V is TRBV12-3 or TRBV12-4; 7 bases match TRBD1. V lost 3 bases to trimming and J lost 3 bases; unmatched junction nucleotides: 4. The CDR3 is 14 amino acids. The CDR3 sequence: CASSFQGGYTEAFF. CDR3 nucleotides: TGTGCCAGCAGTTTTCAGGGGGGGTACACTGAAGCTTTCTTT.

This clonotype was counted ten times or more. The V gene is TRBV28, the J gene TRBJ1-5, with 10 bases fitting TRBD1. J gave up 4 bases and V 7 bases, and 7 bases lay outside the gene matches. This CDR3 comprises 15 residues. Germline values: CDR1 MDHEN, CDR2 SYDVKM. The CDR3 loop reads CASTPEGQGNQPQHF. The CDR3 nucleotides are TGTGCCAGCACGCCCGAGGGACAGGGGAATCAGCCCCAGCATTTT.

In DNA, the CDR3 is TGCAGCGCCCAGCCCCCGGGAAGGAATGAGCAGTTCTTC. This gives the protein CSAQPPGRNEQFF. The chain recombines TRBV29-1 with TRBJ2-1; the D gene is possibly TRBD2 (5 bases). Germline V lookup: CDR1 SQVTM, CDR2 ANQGSEA. This CDR3 comprises 13 residues. Trimming left V 7 bases short and J 7 bases short, with 17 bases between.

The sample holds many counts of this clonotype. The chain has TRBV6-1 and TRBJ1-1; no clear D gene. The germline CDR1 and CDR2 sequences are MNHNS and SASEGT. V lost 8 bases and J lost 1, with 14 bases in between. This CDR3 region has 14 residues. Written as DNA, the CDR3 is TGTGCCAGCGCCTACAGTATAGGGAACACTGAAGCTTTCTTT. This encodes CASAYSIGNTEAFF.

Notes on this clonotype: It may be a read error: a sequence one base away is much more abundant. The chain has TRBV11-2 and TRBJ2-5, with a tentative D call TRBD1 (6 bases). Per germline, CDR1 SGHAT and CDR2 FQNNGV. This CDR3 region has 14 residues. CDR3 sequence (DNA): TGTACCAGCAGCTGGGGGCGCCTCCAAGAGACCCAGTACTTC. Translation: CTSSWGRLQETQYF. Using reference TRBV11-2 and TRBJ2-5 for the parts outside the CDR3, the full variable domain is EAGVAQSPRYKIIEKRQSVAFWCNPISGHATLYWYQQILGQGPKLLIQFQNNGVVDDSQLPKDRFSAERLKGVDSTLKIQPAKLEDSAVYLCTSSWGRLQETQYFGPGTRLLVL.

This clonotype was seen repeatedly, ten times or more. The CDR3 spells CASSLYRESSEQYF. CDR3 coding DNA: TGTGCCAGCAGTTTATACAGGGAGTCTAGTGAGCAGTACTTC. V and J are TRBV28 and TRBJ2-7, with a weak D call TRBD1 (6 bases). The germline V and J ends were trimmed by 1 base and 7 bases, with 14 bases remaining between them. CDR1 is MDHEN and CDR2 is SYDVKM in the germline V gene. The CDR3 consists of 14 residues.

This clonotype was seen at least ten times. Germline is not matched at one junction end, which may reflect a read error. DNA for the CDR3: TGTGCCAGCAGTTTAGCGGGGGGCCAAGGGACCCAGTACTTC. Translation: CASSLAGGQGTQYF. The chain uses TRBV12-3 or TRBV12-4 and TRBJ2-5; the D gene could be TRBD1 or TRBD2 (6 bases each). This CDR3 is 14 amino acids long.

Ten or more counts support this clonotype. The CDR3 DNA is TGCAGTGCTTGGGGCAGTCAGGGGGCCAACGTCCTGACTTTC. This gives the protein CSAWGSQGANVLTF. This chain connects TRBV20-1 to TRBJ2-6; tentative D call: TRBD1 (5 bases). CDR3 length: 14 amino acids. Germline CDR1 DFQATT, CDR2 SNEGSKA (reference sequence). The germline V and J ends were trimmed by 5 bases and 4 bases, with 12 bases remaining between them.

This clonotype was counted ten times or more. J is TRBJ2-5 and V is TRBV27, with D hard to call. The CDR3 contains 16 residues. CDR1 is MNHEY, CDR2 SMNVEV, per germline (reference sequence). V dropped 2 bases and J dropped 5 bases, with 18 bases sitting between them. The CDR3 here is CASSLIGPKSWETQYF. CDR3 coding DNA: TGTGCCAGCAGTTTAATCGGGCCTAAGTCTTGGGAGACCCAGTACTTC.

This clonotype has more than one count but fewer than ten. This chain joins TRBV28 and TRBJ2-7, with TRBD2 matching over 10 bases. The CDR3 has 12 amino acids. CDR1 MDHEN and CDR2 SYDVKM come from the germline V gene. V lost 8 bases to trimming and J lost 3 bases; unmatched junction nucleotides: 1. CDR3: CASGLAVYEQYF. The DNA of the CDR3 is TGTGCCAGCGGACTAGCGGTCTACGAGCAGTACTTC.

The chain joins TRBV19 to TRBJ1-2; D possibly corresponds to TRBD1 (6 bases). Germline V gene data show CDR1 as LNHDA and CDR2 as SQIVND (reference sequence). The CDR3 contains 15 residues. V was cut by 0 bases and J by 7 bases, with 15 bases left in between. The CDR3 here is CASSIEWKQGSGYTF. CDR3 nucleotides: TGTGCCAGTAGTATAGAGTGGAAACAGGGCTCTGGCTACACCTTC.

This clonotype was seen at least ten times. The chain couples TRBV28 to TRBJ1-6; D gene ambiguous. The V end was cut by 3 bases, the J end by 14 bases, with 8 bases between. The length of the CDR3 is 11 residues. Germline V gives CDR1 MDHEN, CDR2 SYDVKM. The chain's CDR3 is CASSLKVTLHF. CDR3 in DNA: TGTGCCAGCAGTTTGAAGGTGACCCTCCACTTT.

This clonotype showed up many times. The gene calls are TRBV24-1 and TRBJ2-5; 11 nucleotides match TRBD2. Germline trimming cut 0 bases from V and 2 bases from J; bases unmatched to any gene: 4. The germline V gene has CDR1 KGHDR and CDR2 SFDVKD. The CDR3 is made up of 17 amino acids. CDR3 DNA: TGTGCCACCAGTGATTTGTCGTTAGCGGGAGGGCAAGAGACCCAGTACTTC. It specifies CATSDLSLAGGQETQYF.

The chain uses TRBV6-2 or TRBV6-3 and TRBJ2-5, with 8 positions matching TRBD2. V was clipped by 7 bases and J by 4 bases; unmatched bases: 5. Germline V gene lookup returns CDR1 MNHEY and CDR2 SVGEGT. The CDR3 totals 13 residues. The CDR3 loop is CASNRAGGETQYF. The CDR3 DNA is TGTGCCAGCAACAGGGCGGGGGGAGAGACCCAGTACTTC.

The chain couples TRBV14 to TRBJ1-1; D is unclear. This CDR3 has 16 amino acids. Looked up from germline, CDR1 is SGHDN and CDR2 is FVKESK. Trimming removed 4 bases at V and 7 bases at J, with 22 bases between. Here the CDR3 DNA reads TGTGCCAGCAGCCCGTTAGTTGCCCCTGCGGCGGTTGAAGCTTTCTTT. It is translated as CASSPLVAPAAVEAFF.

This chain joins TRBV18 and TRBJ1-2; TRBD1 is a possible D gene (6 bases). The ends were cut back, 5 bases at V and 7 bases at J, with 17 bases in the middle. Germline V lookup: CDR1 KGHSH, CDR2 LQKENI. The CDR3 runs to 14 residues. The chain's CDR3 is CASSRAGQSLGYTF. CDR3 nucleotides: TGTGCCAGCTCAAGGGCAGGACAGTCTCTTGGCTACACCTTC.

This clonotype was seen ten or more times. This chain links TRBV19 with TRBJ1-2, with 12 bases fitting TRBD1. Trimming removed 5 bases from V and 7 bases from J; junction bases left unmatched: 11. Germline V gives CDR1 LNHDA, CDR2 SQIVND (reference sequence). The CDR3 runs to 16 residues. This CDR3 reads CASSLGSGTGGRGYTF. DNA of the CDR3: TGTGCCAGTAGTCTTGGATCCGGGACAGGGGGCCGTGGCTACACCTTC.

In nucleotides, the CDR3 is TGCAGTGCCCCAGACCCGGCCTTCGTCTCCTACGAGCAGTACTTC. Translation gives CSAPDPAFVSYEQYF. The genes are TRBV20-1 and TRBJ2-7; no reliable D call. CDR1 is DFQATT and CDR2 is SNEGSKA in the germline V gene (reference sequence). The CDR3 is 15 residues long. V lost 6 bases, J lost 0 bases, and 18 bases lay in between.

Many counts were recorded for this clonotype. V usage is TRBV24-1 and J usage is TRBJ2-5, with 7 bases aligning to TRBD2. With V trimmed by 10 bases and J by 3 bases, 4 bases remained unmatched. This CDR3 has 12 amino acids. Per the germline V gene, CDR1 is KGHDR and CDR2 is SFDVKD. The CDR3 nucleotides read TGTGCCACGGGGGGAGGGGAAGAGACCCAGTACTTC. Its translation is CATGGGEETQYF.

This clonotype was found many times. The chain combines TRBV11-2 with TRBJ1-5, with unresolved D. CDR1 SGHAT and CDR2 FQNNGV come from the germline V gene. The CDR3 extends over 15 amino acids. Trimming stripped 0 bases from V and 1 base from J, with 7 bases between. This chain's CDR3 is CASSLDLISNQPQHF. CDR3 nucleotides: TGTGCCAGCAGCTTAGATCTTATAAGCAATCAGCCCCAGCATTTT.